This paragraph covers one T cell receptor beta chain sequence. The antigen remains undetermined. This record belongs to a study of blood T cells in healthy people across ages. The study, taken as a whole, reports: Per million T cells, TCR beta diversity dropped about linearly as age rose.

Sample-barcoded 5' priming and a J-beta primer mix drove a second PCR of 7 to 11 cycles. TCRdb reprocessed the 5' RACE reads with MiXCR, giving one entry per CDR3 protein. The repertoire consists of under 1,000,000 distinct CDR3 sequences, with under 40% occurring once and the leading ten covering 13%. Trimming removed 1 base from V and 10 bases from J; junction bases left unmatched: 6. Germline values: CDR1 MNHEY, CDR2 SVGAGI. The CDR3 sequence is 15 residues long. This TCR came from a man younger than 30 in good health. The genes are TRBV6-5 and TRBJ1-6, with 8 bases matching TRBD1. Source material: blood. The CDR3 DNA follows: TGTGCCAGCAGTTACTGGACAGGGAGCAACTCACCCCTCCACTTT. Translation: CASSYWTGSNSPLHF.